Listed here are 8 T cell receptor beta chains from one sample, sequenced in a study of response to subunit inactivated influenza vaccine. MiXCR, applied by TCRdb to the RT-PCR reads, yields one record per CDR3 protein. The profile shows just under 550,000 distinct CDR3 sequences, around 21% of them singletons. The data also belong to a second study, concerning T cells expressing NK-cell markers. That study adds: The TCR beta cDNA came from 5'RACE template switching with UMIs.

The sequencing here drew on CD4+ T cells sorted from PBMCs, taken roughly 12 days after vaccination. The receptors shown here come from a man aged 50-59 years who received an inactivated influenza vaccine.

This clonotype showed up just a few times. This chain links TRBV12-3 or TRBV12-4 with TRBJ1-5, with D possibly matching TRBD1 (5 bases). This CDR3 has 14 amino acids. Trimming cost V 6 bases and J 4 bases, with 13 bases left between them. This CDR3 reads CASSYNQGNQPQHF. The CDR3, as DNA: TGTGCCAGCAGCTATAATCAGGGAAATCAGCCCCAGCATTTT.

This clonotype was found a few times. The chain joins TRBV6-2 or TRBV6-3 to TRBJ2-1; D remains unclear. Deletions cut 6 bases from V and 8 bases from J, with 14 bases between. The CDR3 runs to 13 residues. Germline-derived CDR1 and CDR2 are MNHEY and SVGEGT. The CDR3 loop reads CASSTLVAYEQFF. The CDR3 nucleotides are TGTGCCAGCAGCACGCTGGTAGCCTATGAGCAGTTCTTC.

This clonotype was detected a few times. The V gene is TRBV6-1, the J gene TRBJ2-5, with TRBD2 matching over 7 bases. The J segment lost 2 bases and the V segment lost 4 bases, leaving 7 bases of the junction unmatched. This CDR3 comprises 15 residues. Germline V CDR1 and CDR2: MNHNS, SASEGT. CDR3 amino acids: CASSVASGVQETQYF. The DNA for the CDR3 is TGTGCCAGCAGTGTCGCTAGCGGCGTACAAGAGACCCAGTACTTC.

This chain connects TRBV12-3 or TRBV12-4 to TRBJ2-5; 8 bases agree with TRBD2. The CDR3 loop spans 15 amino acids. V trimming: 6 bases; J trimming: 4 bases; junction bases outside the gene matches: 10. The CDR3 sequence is CASSPAGGAGETQYF. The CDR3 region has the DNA TGTGCCAGCAGCCCAGCCGGGGGGGCCGGAGAGACCCAGTACTTC.

The CDR3 nucleotides read TGTGCCAGCAGTTCTGGGGGCGGGCAGTACTTC. Its translation: CASSSGGGQYF. The chain joins TRBV12-3 or TRBV12-4 to TRBJ2-7, with D perhaps matching TRBD1 (6 bases). This CDR3 is built from 11 residues. Between the trimmed V and J ends, which lost 4 bases and 9 bases, there was a span of 10 bases.

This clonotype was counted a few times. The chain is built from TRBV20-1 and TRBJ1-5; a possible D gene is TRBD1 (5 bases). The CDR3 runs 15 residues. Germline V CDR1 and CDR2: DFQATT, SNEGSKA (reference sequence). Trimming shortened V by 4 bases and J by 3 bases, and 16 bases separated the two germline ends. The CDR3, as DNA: TGCAGTGCTAACCCAGGGACGAATATCAATCAGCCCCAGCATTTT. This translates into CSANPGTNINQPQHF.

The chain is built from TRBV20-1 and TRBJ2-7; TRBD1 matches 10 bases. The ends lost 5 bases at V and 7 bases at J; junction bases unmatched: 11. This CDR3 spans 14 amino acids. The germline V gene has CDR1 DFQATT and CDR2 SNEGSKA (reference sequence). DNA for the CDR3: TGCAGTGCTCCGCGACAGGGGGCGGTCTTGGAGCAGTACTTC. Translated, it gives CSAPRQGAVLEQYF.

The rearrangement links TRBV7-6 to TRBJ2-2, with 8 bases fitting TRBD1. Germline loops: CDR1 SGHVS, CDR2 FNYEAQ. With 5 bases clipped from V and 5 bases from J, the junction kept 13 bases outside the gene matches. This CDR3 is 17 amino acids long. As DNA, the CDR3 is TGTGCCAGCAGCCAAAAGGGAGGACAGGGTAATACCGGGGAGCTGTTTTTT. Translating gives CASSQKGGQGNTGELFF.